These T cell receptor beta chains were read from a single sample in a study of blood T cell repertoires in COVID-19. Libraries were prepared by immunoSEQ multiplex PCR; TCRdb keeps only in-frame clonotypes and omits some of them. The data show about 140,000 clones, around 90% seen once. Sequenced material: peripheral blood. These receptors were taken from an elderly woman with acute or convalescent COVID-19. CDR3s include the opening cysteine and the closing phenylalanine or tryptophan. The D gene is left open where the match is weak. Only part of the rows carry a size: once, few, many, or a class if the clone is expanded.

len,d_gene,abundance,j_gene,v_gene,CDR3nt,CDR3aa
15,NA,NA,TRBJ1-1,TRBV6-5,TGTGCCAGCAGGGAGGGGTGGGGGATGAACACTGAAGCTTTCTTT,CASREGWGMNTEAFF
13,NA,NA,TRBJ1-2,TRBV7-3,TGTGCCAGCAGCTTATCAGGGTTAAATGGCTACACCTTC,CASSLSGLNGYTF
15,TRBD1,few,TRBJ1-1,TRBV7-9,TGTGCCAGCAGCTACCGGGACAGGGATGTCGGCGAAGCTTTCTTT,CASSYRDRDVGEAFF
16,NA,NA,TRBJ1-1,TRBV19,TGTGCCAGTAGTTTCAGACGGAGTACGATGAACACTGAAGCTTTCTTT,CASSFRRSTMNTEAFF
17,TRBD1,NA,TRBJ2-6,TRBV5-1,TGCGCCAGCAGCTTGTGGGACAGGGGCGCTGGGGCCAACGTCCTGACTTTC,CASSLWDRGAGANVLTF
15,TRBD2,NA,TRBJ2-7,TRBV9,TGTGCCAGCAGCGTAGGGGGGGGATCCCCCTACGAGCAGTACTTC,CASSVGGGSPYEQYF
18,NA,NA,TRBJ1-6,TRBV19,TGTGCCAGTACTCCATACGGGCAGGGGTTCTCCTATAATTCACCCCTCCACTTT,CASTPYGQGFSYNSPLHF
16,TRBD1,NA,TRBJ1-4,TRBV18,TGTGCCAGCTCCTCACAGCAGGGGGAACTAAATGAAAAACTGTTTTTT,CASSSQQGELNEKLFF
14,NA,NA,TRBJ1-1,TRBV15,TGTGCCACCAGCAGACAGACAGGGAACACTGAAGCTTTCTTT,CATSRQTGNTEAFF
14,TRBD1,NA,TRBJ1-2,TRBV5-1,TGCGCCAGCAGCTTCCGGGACAGGGGAGATGGCTACACCTTC,CASSFRDRGDGYTF
14,NA,NA,TRBJ2-1,TRBV5-1,TGCGCCAGCAGCTTGGCCCGACAGGACAATGAGCAGTTCTTC,CASSLARQDNEQFF
14,TRBD1,NA,TRBJ1-5,TRBV27,TGTGCCAGCAGGTCGACAGGGGGCAATCAGCCCCAGCATTTT,CASRSTGGNQPQHF
12,TRBD2,NA,TRBJ2-7,TRBV2,TGTGCCAGCGGGACTAGTTATAGCGAGCAGTACTTC,CASGTSYSEQYF
13,NA,NA,TRBJ1-2,TRBV6-5,TGTGCCAGCAGTTACGAGTCTAACTATGGCTACACCTTC,CASSYESNYGYTF
13,NA,NA,TRBJ2-2,TRBV7-2,TGTGCCAGCAGCACCAGGGTCACCGGGGAGCTGTTTTTT,CASSTRVTGELFF
14,TRBD1,NA,TRBJ1-1,TRBV20-1,TGCAGTGCTAGTAAACAGGGGCGGAACACTGAAGCTTTCTTT,CSASKQGRNTEAFF
15,TRBD1,NA,TRBJ1-2,TRBV7-2,TGTGCCAGCAGCTCGGGGGGACAGGCCGCCTATGGCTACACCTTC,CASSSGGQAAYGYTF
13,NA,few,TRBJ1-1,TRBV18,TGTGCCAGCTCACTAGAGGGGGACACTGAAGCTTTCTTT,CASSLEGDTEAFF
15,TRBD1,NA,TRBJ1-2,TRBV9,TGTGCCAGCAGCGCCCCGGGACAGGGGGCGCATGGCTACACCTTC,CASSAPGQGAHGYTF
12,NA,NA,TRBJ1-1,TRBV5-6,TGTGCCAGCAGCCGTCCGGGGACTGAAGCTTTCTTT,CASSRPGTEAFF
15,TRBD1,NA,TRBJ1-1,TRBV19,TGTGCCAGTAGTATATCGACAGGGGATAGGACTGAAGCTTTCTTT,CASSISTGDRTEAFF
15,TRBD1,NA,TRBJ2-3,TRBV19,TGTGCCAGTAGTGATGACAGGGGCGCTGGAGATACGCAGTATTTT,CASSDDRGAGDTQYF
18,TRBD1,NA,TRBJ1-2,TRBV7-8,TGTGCCAGCAGCCCCCGGTCCGGGACAGGCGACACTAACTATGGCTACACCTTC,CASSPRSGTGDTNYGYTF
15,NA,NA,TRBJ2-3,TRBV18,TGTGCCAGCTCACCGGGGGCATACACGGCGGATACGCAGTATTTT,CASSPGAYTADTQYF
15,TRBD1,NA,TRBJ2-1,TRBV5-1,TGCGCCAGCAGCCCCGGGACAGGGTCGTGGAATGAGCAGTTCTTC,CASSPGTGSWNEQFF
13,TRBD1,NA,TRBJ2-3,TRBV5-1,TGCGCCAGCAGCTCGCAGGGGGCAGATACGCAGTATTTT,CASSSQGADTQYF
14,NA,NA,TRBJ1-5,TRBV21-1,TGTGCCAGCGGGGCAGGGTGGGATAATCAGCCCCAGCATTTT,CASGAGWDNQPQHF
17,TRBD1,few,TRBJ1-5,TRBV18,TGTGCCAGCTCACCACGAGGACAGGGGTTTAGCAATCAGCCCCAGCATTTT,CASSPRGQGFSNQPQHF
12,TRBD1,once,TRBJ2-7,TRBV2,TGTGCCAGCAACAGGGGCCCGTACGAGCAGTACTTC,CASNRGPYEQYF